These 14 T cell receptor beta chains were sequenced from one sample in a study of identical twins. TCRdb analysed the 5' RACE reads with MiXCR anew, one entry per CDR3 protein. The sample shows 1.5 million to 2 million distinct CDR3 sequences, around a third of them seen only once. Material for sequencing was cord blood. These receptors all come from a newborn girl in good health.

The gene calls are TRBV20-1 and TRBJ2-3; 8 nucleotides line up with TRBD2. V trimming: 3 bases; J trimming: 1 base; junction bases outside the gene matches: 3. CDR3 length: 14 residues. From germline, CDR1 is DFQATT and CDR2 SNEGSKA (reference sequence). This CDR3 is CSASARGGTDTQYF. The CDR3 DNA sequence: TGCAGTGCTAGTGCGCGGGGGGGCACAGATACGCAGTATTTT.

This chain connects TRBV20-1 to TRBJ2-7, with 7 positions matching TRBD1. The CDR3 runs to 14 residues. The trim removed 5 bases at V and 3 bases at J, leaving 10 bases unmatched. Germline V gene lookup returns CDR1 DFQATT and CDR2 SNEGSKA (reference sequence). DNA of the CDR3: TGCAGTGCTTGCCACGGGACAGTTTTCTACGAGCAGTACTTC. Translated: CSACHGTVFYEQYF.

The chain recombines TRBV4-2 with TRBJ1-2, with no clear D. The ends were cut back, 0 bases at V and 8 bases at J, with 4 bases in the middle. This CDR3 is built from 11 residues. The V gene's germline CDR1 is LGHNA and CDR2 YNFKEQ. The CDR3 DNA is TGTGCCAGCAGCCAAGAACAAGGCTACACCTTC. Translating it yields CASSQEQGYTF.

The chain is built from TRBV28 and TRBJ1-1; D is undetermined. V was shortened by 6 bases and J by 0 bases, with 20 bases between the two germline ends. In germline, CDR1 is MDHEN, CDR2 SYDVKM. This CDR3 contains 17 residues. The CDR3 bases are TGTGCCAGCAGACCCGCGCCCAGAGACGCAATGAACACTGAAGCTTTCTTT. Residues: CASRPAPRDAMNTEAFF.

The chain is built from TRBV27 and TRBJ1-1, with D unclear. This CDR3 is built from 15 residues. Trimming took 7 bases from V and 1 from J, leaving 16 bases between them. CDR1 is MNHEY, CDR2 SMNVEV, per germline (reference sequence). DNA of the CDR3: TGTGCCAGCACTTCCGCCTTCAGATCGAACACTGAAGCTTTCTTT. It translates to CASTSAFRSNTEAFF.

This clonotype was detected a few times. A much larger clone lies one base from this, so it may be a read error. The V call is TRBV11-2, the J call TRBJ2-3; D gene unclear. The germline V and J ends were trimmed by 4 bases and 4 bases, with 6 bases remaining between them. Germline-derived CDR1 and CDR2 are SGHAT and FQNNGV. The CDR3 has 12 residues. The CDR3 bases are TGTGCCAGCAGCTCCCCCGCAGATACGCAGTATTTT. This encodes CASSSPADTQYF.

The CDR3 DNA reads TGTGCCAGCTACTATGGACAGGGACTCTACGAGCAGTACTTC. It specifies CASYYGQGLYEQYF. The chain uses TRBV6-1 and TRBJ2-7; 8 bases agree with TRBD1. Germline V gives CDR1 MNHNS, CDR2 SASEGT. The CDR3 length is 14 residues. The ends lost 8 bases at V and 3 bases at J; junction bases unmatched: 9.

The chain joins TRBV28 to TRBJ1-1; 7 bases agree with TRBD1. This CDR3 has 12 residues. Germline trimming cut 6 bases from V and 3 bases from J; bases unmatched to any gene: 1. Germline-derived CDR1 and CDR2 are MDHEN and SYDVKM. The CDR3 region has the DNA TGTGCCAGCAGAGGACAGGACACTGAAGCTTTCTTT. Protein: CASRGQDTEAFF.

This clonotype turned up a few times. This rearrangement joins TRBV5-1 to TRBJ2-1; 13 bases match TRBD2. V shed 1 base and J 2 bases; nucleotides not matched to a gene: 6. The CDR3 covers 18 residues. CDR1 and CDR2 from the germline V gene are SGHRS and YFSETQ. The CDR3: CASSLRRLAGGPYNEQFF. CDR3 bases: TGCGCCAGCAGCTTGCGGAGACTAGCGGGGGGACCCTACAATGAGCAGTTCTTC.

This clonotype was seen many times. Written as DNA, the CDR3 is TGCGCCAGCAGCAGGGACAGGTGGTTATACGAGCAGTACTTC. Translating gives CASSRDRWLYEQYF. The chain is built from TRBV5-1 and TRBJ2-5; 8 nucleotides agree with TRBD1. The end of the DNA aligns better with TRBJ2-7, so the J call may be wrong. The CDR3 spans 14 residues. Germline values: CDR1 SGHRS, CDR2 YFSETQ.

The chain links TRBV4-1 to TRBJ2-1; TRBD2 matches at 8 bases. The V gene end was trimmed by 2 bases and the J gene end by 2 bases; junction bases not matched to a gene: 5. CDR1 is MGHRA and CDR2 is YSYEKL in the germline V gene. This CDR3 is 16 amino acids long. The CDR3 coding sequence is TGCGCCAGCAGCCAAAACCCGACTAGCGCCTACAATGAGCAGTTCTTC. Protein: CASSQNPTSAYNEQFF.

The chain carries TRBV7-2 and TRBJ2-1; D not certain. Germline CDR1 is SGHTA and CDR2 is FQGNSA. This CDR3 is 16 amino acids long. Trimming cost V 1 base and J 4 bases, with 14 bases left between them. The CDR3 protein is CASSLDKLLLYNEQFF. The DNA for the CDR3 is TGTGCCAGCAGCTTAGACAAGCTTCTCTTGTACAATGAGCAGTTCTTC.

The chain joins TRBV5-1 to TRBJ1-2; 7 bases line up with TRBD1. With V trimmed by 3 bases and J by 2 bases, 4 bases remained unmatched. Germline-derived CDR1 and CDR2 are SGHRS and YFSETQ. The CDR3 contains 14 residues. CDR3 sequence (DNA): TGCGCCAGCAGCTCGAAGACAGGGAACTATGGCTACACCTTC. It translates to CASSSKTGNYGYTF.

This clonotype was recorded many times. V gene TRBV6-6 combines with J gene TRBJ1-2, with 7 bases fitting TRBD1. Germline loops: CDR1 MNHNY, CDR2 SVGAGI (reference sequence). The CDR3 has 13 amino acids. V gave up 2 bases and J gave up 8 bases; unmatched junction bases: 5. CDR3 nucleotide sequence: TGTGCCAGCAGTTACCTCGACAGGGACGGCTACACCTTC. It codes for CASSYLDRDGYTF.